This TCR beta chain was observed in a study of T cells after yellow fever vaccination. General study results and limits: CD4 and CD8 compartments shared a small share of clonotypes.

UMIs and a universal primer site were added when TCR cDNA was made by 5'RACE template switching. Each CDR3 protein is one row after TCRdb ran MiXCR on the 5' RACE reads. The repertoire includes about 630,000 distinct CDR3 sequences, about 12% of them detected once, and more than 13% sits in the top ten. About this clonotype: Its antigen is currently unknown.

The CDR3 sequence is 15 residues long. The trim removed 6 bases at V and 8 bases at J, leaving 8 bases unmatched. The specimen was PBMCs, collected on the day of the yellow fever booster vaccination. This TCR was recovered from a man aged 25-40 years who received the YFV17D yellow fever vaccine. The chain recombines TRBV12-3 or TRBV12-4 with TRBJ2-1, with 12 bases that match TRBD2. Written as DNA, the CDR3 is TGTGCCAGCAGCCCGGTGACTAGCGGGAGTTATGAGCAGTTCTTC. Protein: CASSPVTSGSYEQFF.